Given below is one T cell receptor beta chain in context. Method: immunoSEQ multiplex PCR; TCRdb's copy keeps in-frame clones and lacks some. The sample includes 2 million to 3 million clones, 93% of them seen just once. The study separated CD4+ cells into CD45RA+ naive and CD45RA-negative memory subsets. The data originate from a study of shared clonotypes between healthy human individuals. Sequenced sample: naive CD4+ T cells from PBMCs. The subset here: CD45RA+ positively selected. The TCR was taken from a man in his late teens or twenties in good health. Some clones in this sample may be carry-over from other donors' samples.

CDR3: CAWSVRWGSLSSGANVLTF. The CDR3 nucleotides read TGTGCCTGGAGTGTACGATGGGGCAGCCTGAGCTCTGGGGCCAACGTCCTGACTTTC. V usage is TRBV30 and J usage is TRBJ2-6; D perhaps matches TRBD1 (5 bases). Trimming pared 0 bases from V and 0 bases from J, leaving 18 bases between. Germline CDR1 is GTSNPN and CDR2 is SVGIG (reference sequence). CDR3 length equals 19 residues.